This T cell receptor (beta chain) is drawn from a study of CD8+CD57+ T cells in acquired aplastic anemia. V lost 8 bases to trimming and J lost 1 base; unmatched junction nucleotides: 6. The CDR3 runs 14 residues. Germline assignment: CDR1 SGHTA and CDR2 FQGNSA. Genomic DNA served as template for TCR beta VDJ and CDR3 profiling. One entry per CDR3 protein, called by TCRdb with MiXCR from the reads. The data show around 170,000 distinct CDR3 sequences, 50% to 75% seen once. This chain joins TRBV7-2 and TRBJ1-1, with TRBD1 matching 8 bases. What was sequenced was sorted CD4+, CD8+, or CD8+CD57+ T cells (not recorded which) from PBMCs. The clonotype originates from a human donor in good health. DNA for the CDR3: TGTGCCAGCCTACAGGGGGTTGGGAACACTGAAGCTTTCTTT. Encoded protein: CASLQGVGNTEAFF.